Shown below are 13 T cell receptor beta chains from a single sample sequenced in a study of early T cells in non-severe SARS-CoV-2 infection. One entry per CDR3 protein results from TCRdb running MiXCR on the 5' RACE reads. Among some 62,000 distinct CDR3 sequences, 8% to 10% were seen once, and the ten largest hold 1.2%. Sequencing was performed on whole blood. These receptors came from an adult who was a healthcare worker with PCR-confirmed SARS-CoV-2 infection or an uninfected control (not recorded which).

This clonotype was seen many times. The rearrangement uses TRBV4-1 and TRBJ2-5; D is ambiguous. Trimming removed 0 bases from V and 5 bases from J, with 1 base in between. The CDR3 has 11 residues. CDR1 MGHRA and CDR2 YSYEKL come from the germline V gene. This CDR3 reads CASSQDETQYF. The CDR3 DNA reads TGCGCCAGCAGCCAAGACGAGACCCAGTACTTC.

This clonotype was observed many times. The chain couples TRBV5-6 to TRBJ2-3; no definite D call. Trimming took off 0 bases at V and 4 bases at J, with 3 bases between the two ends. The CDR3 spans 12 residues. Germline V lookup: CDR1 SGHDT, CDR2 YYEEEE. CDR3 sequence: CASSLEPDTQYF. CDR3 coding DNA: TGTGCCAGCAGCTTGGAACCAGATACGCAGTATTTT.

This chain uses TRBV11-2 with TRBJ1-1; no clear D. Trimming took off 1 base at V and 0 bases at J, with 6 bases between the two ends. Germline-derived CDR1 and CDR2 are SGHAT and FQNNGV. The CDR3 is made up of 14 amino acids. The CDR3 DNA is TGTGCCAGCAGCTTAGGTTCACTGAACACTGAAGCTTTCTTT. Translated, it gives CASSLGSLNTEAFF. The entire variable domain, with the rest obtained from reference TRBV11-2 and TRBJ1-1, is as follows: EAGVAQSPRYKIIEKRQSVAFWCNPISGHATLYWYQQILGQGPKLLIQFQNNGVVDDSQLPKDRFSAERLKGVDSTLKIQPAKLEDSAVYLCASSLGSLNTEAFFGQGTRLTVV.

This clonotype has just a few counts. The chain combines TRBV6-5 with TRBJ2-3; tentatively, D is TRBD1 (6 bases). Per the germline V gene, CDR1 is MNHEY and CDR2 is SVGAGI. This CDR3 has 15 amino acids. V lost 7 bases, J lost 0 bases, and 14 bases lay in between. The CDR3 here is CASNLGQSSTDTQYF. The CDR3 coding sequence is TGTGCCAGCAACCTAGGACAGTCGAGCACAGATACGCAGTATTTT.

This clonotype has a handful of counts. This rearrangement joins TRBV12-3 or TRBV12-4 to TRBJ1-3, with D possibly TRBD1 on 5 matching bases. Trimming removed 6 bases from V and 4 bases from J, with 13 bases in between. There are 14 residues in the CDR3. Here the CDR3 reads CASRRPGPGNTIYF. CDR3 bases: TGTGCCAGCAGAAGACCGGGACCGGGAAACACCATATATTTT.

This clonotype was observed a few times. The chain is built from TRBV2 and TRBJ1-2; TRBD1 aligns across 7 bases. This CDR3 comprises 14 residues. V lost 6 bases to trimming and J lost 5 bases; unmatched junction nucleotides: 9. Germline V gives CDR1 SNHLY, CDR2 FYNNEI. This chain's CDR3 is CASRGGQDDYGYTF. The CDR3, as DNA: TGTGCCAGCAGGGGCGGACAGGACGATTATGGCTACACCTTC.

This clonotype was recorded a few times. The V gene is TRBV18, the J gene TRBJ1-2; D is possibly TRBD1 (6 bases). The CDR3 is 15 amino acids. V was trimmed by 4 bases and J by 3 bases, leaving 15 bases between them. CDR1 KGHSH and CDR2 LQKENI come from the germline V gene. The CDR3 nucleotides are TGTGCCAGCTCACATACGGACAGACTCCACTATGGCTACACCTTC. It yields the protein CASSHTDRLHYGYTF.

The gene calls are TRBV7-9 and TRBJ1-4; 11 bases are a match to TRBD1. Unmatched junction bases numbered 6, after V lost 5 bases and J lost 7 bases. The CDR3 sequence is 15 residues long. Germline CDR1 is SEHNR and CDR2 is FQNEAQ (reference sequence). The CDR3 DNA is TGTGCCAGCAGCGCGCCCGGGACAGGGGGTGAAAAACTGTTTTTT. Protein sequence: CASSAPGTGGEKLFF.

In this sample, this clonotype is medium-sized (0.01 to 0.1%). CDR3 DNA: TGCAGCGGGTCGTTTGCTAATGAAAAACTGTTTTTT. This codes for CSGSFANEKLFF. The chain employs TRBV29-1 and TRBJ1-4; no firm D call. Germline V lookup: CDR1 SQVTM, CDR2 ANQGSEA. CDR3 length: 12 residues. The V end lost 7 bases, the J end lost 3 bases, and 9 bases lay between the germline ends.

The chain carries TRBV10-3 and TRBJ2-5; weak D call: TRBD2 (6 bases). Trimming removed 11 bases from V and 2 bases from J, with 12 bases in between. The CDR3 covers 12 residues. Germline assignment: CDR1 ENHRY and CDR2 SYGVKD. DNA for the CDR3: TGTGCCGTACGGGGGACTCAAGAGACCCAGTACTTC. Its protein product is CAVRGTQETQYF.

This clonotype was observed a few times. This rearrangement joins TRBV20-1 to TRBJ2-5; D perhaps matches TRBD1 (6 bases). The ends were cut back, 0 bases at V and 5 bases at J, with 10 bases in the middle. The germline V gene encodes CDR1 DFQATT and CDR2 SNEGSKA (reference sequence). The CDR3 length is 13 residues. The CDR3 sequence is CSARDTGLETQYF. The CDR3 DNA reads as TGCAGTGCTAGAGATACAGGGCTCGAGACCCAGTACTTC.

The table lists this clonotype with a few counts. V and J are TRBV11-2 and TRBJ2-3; D is uncertain. CDR1 and CDR2 (germline): SGHAT, FQNNGV. Deletions cut 1 base from V and 10 bases from J, with 12 bases between. This CDR3 is 13 amino acids long. CDR3 DNA: TGTGCCAGCAGCTTAGCGACGGCCTCTGCGCAGTATTTT. Protein: CASSLATASAQYF.

V gene TRBV6-1 combines with J gene TRBJ2-1; D may be TRBD2 (5 bases). The V and J ends lost 4 bases and 0 bases respectively, with 13 bases between them. CDR1 and CDR2 (germline): MNHNS, SASEGT. The CDR3 contains 16 residues. The CDR3 DNA reads TGTGCCAGCAGTGGAAAAGCGGCAAGCTCCTACAATGAGCAGTTCTTC. Translated, it gives CASSGKAASSYNEQFF.